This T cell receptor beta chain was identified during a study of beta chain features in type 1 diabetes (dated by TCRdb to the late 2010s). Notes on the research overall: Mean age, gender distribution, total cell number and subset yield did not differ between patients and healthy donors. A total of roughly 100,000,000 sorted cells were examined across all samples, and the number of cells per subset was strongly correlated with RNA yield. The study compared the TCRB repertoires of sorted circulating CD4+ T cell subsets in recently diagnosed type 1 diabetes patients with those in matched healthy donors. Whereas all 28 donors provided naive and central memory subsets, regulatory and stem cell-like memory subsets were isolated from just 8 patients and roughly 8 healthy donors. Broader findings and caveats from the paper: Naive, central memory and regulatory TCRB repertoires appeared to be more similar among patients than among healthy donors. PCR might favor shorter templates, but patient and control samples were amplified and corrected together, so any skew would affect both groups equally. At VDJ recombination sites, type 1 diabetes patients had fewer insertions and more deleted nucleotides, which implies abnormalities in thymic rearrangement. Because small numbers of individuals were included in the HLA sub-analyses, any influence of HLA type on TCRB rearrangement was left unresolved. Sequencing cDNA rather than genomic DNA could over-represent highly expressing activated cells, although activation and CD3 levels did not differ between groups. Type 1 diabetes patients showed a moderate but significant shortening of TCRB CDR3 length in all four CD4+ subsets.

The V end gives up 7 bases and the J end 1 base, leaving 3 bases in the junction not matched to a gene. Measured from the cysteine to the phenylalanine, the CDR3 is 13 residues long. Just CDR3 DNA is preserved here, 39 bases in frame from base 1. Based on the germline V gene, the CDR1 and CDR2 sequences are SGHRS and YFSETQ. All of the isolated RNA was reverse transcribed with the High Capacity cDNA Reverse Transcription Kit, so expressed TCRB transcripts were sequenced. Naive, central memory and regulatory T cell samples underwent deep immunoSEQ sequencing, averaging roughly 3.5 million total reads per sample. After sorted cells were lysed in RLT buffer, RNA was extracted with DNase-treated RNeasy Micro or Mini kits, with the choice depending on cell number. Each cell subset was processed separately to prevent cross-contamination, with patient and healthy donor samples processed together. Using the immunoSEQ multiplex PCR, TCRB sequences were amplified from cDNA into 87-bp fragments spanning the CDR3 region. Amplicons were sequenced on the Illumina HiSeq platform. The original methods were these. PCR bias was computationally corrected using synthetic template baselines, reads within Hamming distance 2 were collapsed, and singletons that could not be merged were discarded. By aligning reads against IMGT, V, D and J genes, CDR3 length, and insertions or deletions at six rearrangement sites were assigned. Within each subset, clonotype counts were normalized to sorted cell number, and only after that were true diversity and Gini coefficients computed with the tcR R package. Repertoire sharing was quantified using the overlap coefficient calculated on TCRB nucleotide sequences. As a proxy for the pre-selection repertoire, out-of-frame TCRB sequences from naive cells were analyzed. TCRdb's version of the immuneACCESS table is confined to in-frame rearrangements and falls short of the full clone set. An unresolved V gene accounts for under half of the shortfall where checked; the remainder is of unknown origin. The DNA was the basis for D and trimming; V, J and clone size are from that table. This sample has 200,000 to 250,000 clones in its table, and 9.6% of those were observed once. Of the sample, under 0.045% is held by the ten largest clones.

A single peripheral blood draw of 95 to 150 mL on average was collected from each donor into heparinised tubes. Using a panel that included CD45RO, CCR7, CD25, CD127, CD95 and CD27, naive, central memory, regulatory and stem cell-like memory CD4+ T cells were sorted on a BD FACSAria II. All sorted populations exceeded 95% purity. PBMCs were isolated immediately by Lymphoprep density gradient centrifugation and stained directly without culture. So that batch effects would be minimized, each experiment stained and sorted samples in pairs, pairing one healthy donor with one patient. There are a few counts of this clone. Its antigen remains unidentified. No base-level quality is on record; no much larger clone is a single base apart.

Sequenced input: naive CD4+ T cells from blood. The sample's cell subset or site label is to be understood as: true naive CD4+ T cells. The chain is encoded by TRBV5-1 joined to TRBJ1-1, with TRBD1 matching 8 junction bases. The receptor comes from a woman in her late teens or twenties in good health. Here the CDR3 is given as CASGGTGNTEAFF. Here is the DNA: TGCGCCAGCGGAGGGACAGGGAACACTGAAGCTTTCTTT.